A single sample gave rise to the 24 T cell receptor beta chains below, sequenced in a study of cytotoxic CD8 clonotypes in ibrutinib-treated CLL. Repertoires were generated with immunoSEQ multiplex PCR, while TCRdb's copy carries only in-frame clones and drops some. The sample yields 270,000 or so clones, more than 70% seen once. The sequenced sample was PBMCs, obtained at disease progression, from a patient treated with ibrutinib. Receptor source: a human donor with chronic lymphocytic leukemia.

This rearrangement joins TRBV29-1 to TRBJ2-1, with TRBD1 matching 9 bases. Germline values: CDR1 SQVTM, CDR2 ANQGSEA. The CDR3 totals 12 residues. The ends lost 4 bases at V and 5 bases at J; junction bases unmatched: 0. The CDR3 region is CSVGTGDNEQFF. CDR3 in DNA: TGCAGCGTTGGGACAGGGGACAATGAGCAGTTCTTC.

The V gene is TRBV5-1, the J gene TRBJ2-7, with 7 bases identical to TRBD1. The CDR3 is 15 residues long. Losses at the gene ends were 0 bases for V and 5 bases for J; bases not matched to a gene: 8. Per germline, CDR1 SGHRS and CDR2 YFSETQ. Here the CDR3 DNA reads TGCGCCAGCAGCTTGGTACTGACAGGGCTGAACGAGCAGTACTTC. Amino acid sequence: CASSLVLTGLNEQYF. Full variable domain (outside the CDR3, taken from reference TRBV5-1 and TRBJ2-7): KAGVTQTPRYLIKTRGQQVTLSCSPISGHRSVSWYQQTPGQGLQFLFEYFSETQRNKGNFPGRFSGRQFSNSRSEMNVSTLELGDSALYLCASSLVLTGLNEQYFGPGTRLTVT.

This chain connects TRBV11-2 to TRBJ2-7, with a possible D match to TRBD1 (6 bases). V was trimmed by 8 bases and J by 3 bases, leaving 11 bases between them. CDR3 length equals 12 residues. Germline CDR1 is SGHAT and CDR2 is FQNNGV. CDR3 sequence reads: CASGTGNYEQYF. In DNA form, the CDR3 reads TGTGCCAGCGGAACAGGGAACTACGAGCAGTACTTC.

The chain's CDR3 is CASSLRQGARETQYF. CDR3 in DNA: TGTGCCAGCAGTTTACGTCAGGGGGCGAGAGAGACCCAGTACTTC. The genes are TRBV27 and TRBJ2-5; 8 bases fit TRBD1. In germline, CDR1 is MNHEY, CDR2 SMNVEV (reference sequence). Losses at the gene ends were 2 bases for V and 4 bases for J; bases not matched to a gene: 6. This CDR3 comprises 15 residues.

V and J are TRBV4-3 and TRBJ1-2; D perhaps matches TRBD1 (5 bases). This CDR3 is built from 17 residues. The V gene's germline CDR1 is LGHNA and CDR2 YSLEER. Deletions cut 3 bases from V and 2 bases from J, with 19 bases between. Here the CDR3 reads CASSHPRAGAPNYGYTF. DNA for the CDR3: TGCGCCAGCAGCCACCCCAGGGCTGGGGCCCCAAACTATGGCTACACCTTC.

The chain uses TRBV10-2 and TRBJ1-2, with 8 positions matching TRBD1. V lost 8 bases and J lost 4; bases outside the gene matches: 12. Germline assignment: CDR1 WSHSY and CDR2 SAAADI. CDR3 size: 15 residues. The CDR3 spells CASGFITGQVYGYTF. CDR3 DNA sequence: TGCGCCAGCGGCTTCATAACGGGACAGGTCTATGGCTACACCTTC.

The CDR3, as DNA: TGTGCCAGCAGCGTAGGACAGGGGCCGGGTAATGAGCAGTTCTTC. Translated, it gives CASSVGQGPGNEQFF. The rearrangement links TRBV9 to TRBJ2-1; 8 nucleotides match TRBD1. With V trimmed by 0 bases and J by 7 bases, 6 bases remained unmatched. Germline CDR1 is SGDLS and CDR2 is YYNGEE. The CDR3 extends over 15 amino acids.

The chain is built from TRBV2 and TRBJ2-7; TRBD2 aligns across 8 bases. Losses at the gene ends were 3 bases for V and 2 bases for J; bases not matched to a gene: 3. The length of the CDR3 is 14 residues. Germline V gene sequence: CDR1 SNHLY, CDR2 FYNNEI. The CDR3: CASSDDSGAYEQYF. The CDR3 nucleotides are TGTGCCAGCAGTGATGATAGCGGGGCCTACGAGCAGTACTTC.

The chain employs TRBV5-4 and TRBJ1-3; D call uncertain. V lost 0 bases to trimming and J lost 4 bases, with 14 bases between them. Germline V lookup: CDR1 SGHNT, CDR2 YYREEE (reference sequence). The CDR3 runs 16 residues. CDR3 amino acids: CASSLVPPNSGNTIYF. CDR3 sequence (DNA): TGTGCCAGCAGCTTGGTACCCCCGAACTCCGGAAACACCATATATTTT.

V gene TRBV7-2 combines with J gene TRBJ2-3, with 9 nucleotides matching TRBD1. Trimming removed 0 bases from V and 4 bases from J; junction bases left unmatched: 5. The CDR3 covers 16 residues. Germline V gene lookup returns CDR1 SGHTA and CDR2 FQGNSA. CDR3 in amino acids: CASSLAPGQGADTQYF. The CDR3 nucleotides are TGTGCCAGCAGCTTAGCGCCGGGACAGGGTGCAGATACGCAGTATTTT.

The V call is TRBV4-3, the J call TRBJ2-1; D not resolved. V was pared by 0 bases and J by 8 bases, with 8 bases between. Per the germline V gene, CDR1 is LGHNA and CDR2 is YSLEER. This CDR3 is 13 amino acids long. Written as DNA, the CDR3 is TGCGCCAGCAGCCAAGATGTGCGACATGAGCAGTTCTTC. Its translation: CASSQDVRHEQFF.

The chain carries TRBV28 and TRBJ2-5, with D tentatively TRBD1 (5 bases). This CDR3 has 15 amino acids. The germline V gene has CDR1 MDHEN and CDR2 SYDVKM. The V end lost 2 bases, the J end lost 0 bases, and 10 bases lay between the germline ends. The CDR3 here is CASSLGQGNQETQYF. The CDR3 bases are TGTGCCAGCAGTTTAGGTCAGGGCAACCAAGAGACCCAGTACTTC.

This chain uses TRBV10-2 with TRBJ2-2; 7 positions match TRBD1. Trimming cost V 3 bases and J 0 bases; bases outside gene matches: 4. Germline V gene sequence: CDR1 WSHSY, CDR2 SAAADI. The CDR3 runs to 16 residues. The chain's CDR3 is CASSEPGQTNTGELFF. CDR3 bases: TGCGCCAGCAGTGAACCGGGACAGACGAACACCGGGGAGCTGTTTTTT.

This chain connects TRBV11-2 to TRBJ2-5, with 8 bases matching TRBD1. The germline gives CDR1 SGHAT, CDR2 FQNNGV. Trimming at V came to 3 bases and at J to 0 bases, leaving 6 bases not matched to a gene. The CDR3 runs 16 residues. CDR3 sequence reads: CASSFGHRGNQETQYF. Written as DNA, the CDR3 is TGTGCCAGCAGCTTCGGGCACAGGGGGAACCAAGAGACCCAGTACTTC.

As DNA, the CDR3 is TGTGCCAGCAGCGTAAGCGGGGGCCTTTCCTACAATGAGCAGTTCTTC. This encodes CASSVSGGLSYNEQFF. This chain uses TRBV11-3 with TRBJ2-1, with TRBD2 identical over 8 bases. Germline assignment: CDR1 SGHNT and CDR2 YENEEA. V lost 5 bases to trimming and J lost 1 base; unmatched junction nucleotides: 7. The CDR3 runs 16 residues.

The J gene is TRBJ2-7, the V gene TRBV18, with 7 bases fitting TRBD2. There are 14 residues in the CDR3. Germline loops: CDR1 KGHSH, CDR2 LQKENI. The J segment lost 4 bases and the V segment lost 3 bases, leaving 6 bases of the junction unmatched. CDR3 in amino acids: CASSPRTRVYEQYF. The CDR3 DNA sequence: TGTGCCAGCTCACCGAGGACTAGGGTTTACGAGCAGTACTTC.

In its sample, this clone was seen once. This chain links TRBV5-1 with TRBJ2-2; D is undetermined. Trimming removed 4 bases at V and 1 base at J, with 5 bases between. From germline, CDR1 is SGHRS and CDR2 YFSETQ. This CDR3 contains 13 residues. As DNA, the CDR3 is TGCGCCAGCAGCCTCCTGAACACCGGGGAGCTGTTTTTT. This gives the protein CASSLLNTGELFF.

The V and J genes are TRBV19 and TRBJ2-2; 9 bases line up with TRBD1. CDR3 length: 14 amino acids. The V segment lost 8 bases and the J segment 6 bases; nucleotides outside the gene matches: 7. Germline CDR1 LNHDA, CDR2 SQIVND (reference sequence). DNA of the CDR3: TGTGCCAGTTGGGACAGGGCTGCCCCCGGGGAGCTGTTTTTT. Encoded protein: CASWDRAAPGELFF. Filled out from reference TRBV19 and TRBJ2-2, the complete variable domain reads DGGITQSPKYLFRKEGQNVTLSCEQNLNHDAMYWYRQDPGQGLRLIYYSQIVNDFQKGDIAEGYSVSREKKESFPLTVTSAQKNPTAFYLCASWDRAAPGELFFGEGSRLTVL.

This chain links TRBV25-1 with TRBJ2-1, with 10 bases matching TRBD1. V shed 2 bases, J shed 6 bases, and the junction held 7 bases outside the gene matches. Germline CDR1 and CDR2: MGHDK and SYGVNS. CDR3 length equals 16 residues. The CDR3 loop reads CASSEGPGTGANEQFF. CDR3 nucleotide sequence: TGTGCCAGCAGTGAAGGTCCCGGGACAGGGGCCAATGAGCAGTTCTTC.

V usage is TRBV6-4 and J usage is TRBJ1-6; weak D call: TRBD1 (6 bases). The germline V gene has CDR1 MRHNA and CDR2 SNTAGT. The CDR3 has 15 residues. Trimming shortened V by 5 bases and J by 7 bases, and 15 bases separated the two germline ends. The CDR3 DNA reads as TGTGCCAGCAGTATTACAGGGAAGGGCAATTCACCCCTCCACTTT. Amino acid sequence: CASSITGKGNSPLHF.

The rearrangement joins TRBV6-6 to TRBJ1-3; D is undetermined. The ends were cut back, 5 bases at V and 8 bases at J, with 16 bases in the middle. The length of the CDR3 is 14 residues. From germline, CDR1 is MNHNY and CDR2 SVGAGI (reference sequence). The CDR3 loop reads CASSPSLTSHTIYF. CDR3 bases: TGTGCCAGCAGTCCCTCTTTGACATCCCACACCATATATTTT.

This clone has only a few counts. Other nucleotide sequences in the sample specify the same CDR3. The chain uses TRBV29-1 and TRBJ2-7; D is tentatively TRBD1 or TRBD2 (5 bases each). The CDR3 runs to 13 residues. Trimming shortened V by 6 bases and J by 3 bases, and 15 bases separated the two germline ends. Per germline, CDR1 SQVTM and CDR2 ANQGSEA. The CDR3 sequence: CSVDLEGRYEQYF. CDR3 sequence (DNA): TGCAGCGTAGACTTAGAGGGGCGCTACGAGCAGTACTTC.

The V and J genes are TRBV18 and TRBJ2-7, with 9 bases matching TRBD1. The CDR3 has 15 amino acids. The ends lost 1 base at V and 0 bases at J; junction bases unmatched: 1. From germline, CDR1 is KGHSH and CDR2 LQKENI. CDR3 sequence (DNA): TGTGCCAGCTCACCACAACAGGGGGCCTCCTACGAGCAGTACTTC. This translates into CASSPQQGASYEQYF.

J is TRBJ2-3 and V is TRBV20-1; the D is unclear. Germline CDR1 reads DFQATT; CDR2 reads SNEGSKA (reference sequence). The CDR3 spans 10 residues. V was pared by 7 bases and J by 3 bases, with 5 bases between. This CDR3 reads CSVYTDTQYF. The DNA for the CDR3 is TGCAGTGTCTATACAGATACGCAGTATTTT.